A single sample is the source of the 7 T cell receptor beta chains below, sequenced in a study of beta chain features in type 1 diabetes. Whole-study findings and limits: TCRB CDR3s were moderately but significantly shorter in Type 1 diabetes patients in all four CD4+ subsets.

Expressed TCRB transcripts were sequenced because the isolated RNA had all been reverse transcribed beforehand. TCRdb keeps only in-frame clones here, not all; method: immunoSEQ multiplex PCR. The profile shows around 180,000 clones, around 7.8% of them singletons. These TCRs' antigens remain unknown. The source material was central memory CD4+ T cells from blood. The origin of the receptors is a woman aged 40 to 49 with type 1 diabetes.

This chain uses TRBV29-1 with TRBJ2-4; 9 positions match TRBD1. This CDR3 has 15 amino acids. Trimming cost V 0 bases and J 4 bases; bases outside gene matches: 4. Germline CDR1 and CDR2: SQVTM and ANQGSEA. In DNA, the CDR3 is TGCAGCGTTGAAGATCGGGGACAGGGAAAAAACATTCAGTACTTC. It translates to CSVEDRGQGKNIQYF.

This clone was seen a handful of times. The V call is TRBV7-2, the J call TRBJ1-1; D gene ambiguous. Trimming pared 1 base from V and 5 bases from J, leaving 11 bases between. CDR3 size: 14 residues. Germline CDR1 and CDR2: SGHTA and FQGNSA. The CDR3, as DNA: TGTGCCAGCAGCTTAGGGAGTCGCCTAACTGAAGCTTTCTTT. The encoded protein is CASSLGSRLTEAFF. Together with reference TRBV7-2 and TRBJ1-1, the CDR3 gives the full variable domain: GAGVSQSPSNKVTEKGKDVELRCDPISGHTALYWYRQSLGQGLEFLIYFQGNSAPDKSGLPSDRFSAERTGGSVSTLTIQRTQQEDSAVYLCASSLGSRLTEAFFGQGTRLTVV.

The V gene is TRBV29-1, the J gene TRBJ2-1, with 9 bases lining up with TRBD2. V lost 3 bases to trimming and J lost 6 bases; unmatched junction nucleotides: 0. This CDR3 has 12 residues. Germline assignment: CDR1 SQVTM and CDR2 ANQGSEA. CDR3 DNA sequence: TGCAGCGTTGATAGCGGGGGCAATGAGCAGTTCTTC. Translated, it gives CSVDSGGNEQFF.

CDR3 region: CASSQDSGVEQFF. Written as DNA, the CDR3 is TGCGCCAGCAGCCAAGATAGCGGGGTTGAGCAGTTCTTC. This sequence joins TRBV4-3 and TRBJ2-1; 8 nucleotides agree with TRBD2. The junction had 1 base not matched to a gene; V was cut back by 0 bases and J by 9 bases. The CDR3 is 13 residues long. Germline-derived CDR1 and CDR2 are LGHNA and YSLEER.

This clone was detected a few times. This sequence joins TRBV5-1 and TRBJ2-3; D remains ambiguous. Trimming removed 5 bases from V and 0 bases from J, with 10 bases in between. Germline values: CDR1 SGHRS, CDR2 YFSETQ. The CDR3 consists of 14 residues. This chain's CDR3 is CASRLVTSTDTQYF. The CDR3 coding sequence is TGCGCCAGCAGACTGGTTACTAGCACAGATACGCAGTATTTT.

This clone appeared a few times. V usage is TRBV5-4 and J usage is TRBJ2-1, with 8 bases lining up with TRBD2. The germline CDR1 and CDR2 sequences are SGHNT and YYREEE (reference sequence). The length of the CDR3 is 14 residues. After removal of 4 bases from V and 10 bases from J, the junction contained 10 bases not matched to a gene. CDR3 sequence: CASSLDGGAYEQFF. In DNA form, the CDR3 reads TGTGCCAGCAGCCTGGACGGGGGGGCCTACGAGCAGTTCTTC.

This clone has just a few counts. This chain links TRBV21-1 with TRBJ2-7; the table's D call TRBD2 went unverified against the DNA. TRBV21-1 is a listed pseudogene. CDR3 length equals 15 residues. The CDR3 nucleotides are TGTGCCAGCAGCAAAGGAGGAGGGGCGAGTGACGAGCAGTACTTC. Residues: CASSKGGGASDEQYF.